These 30 T cell receptor beta chains came from one sample sequenced in a study of blood T cell repertoires in COVID-19. The method was immunoSEQ multiplex PCR; TCRdb's version includes in-frame clones alone and lacks a portion of them. The data hold tens of thousands of clones, with more than 75% observed a single time. Sequenced sample: peripheral blood. These receptors came from an elderly man in a cohort sampled during active COVID-19.

This clone was seen only once. The V and J genes are TRBV27 and TRBJ2-5; TRBD1 aligns across 7 bases. The trim removed 5 bases at V and 2 bases at J, leaving 8 bases unmatched. This CDR3 is 15 amino acids long. Germline CDR1 and CDR2: MNHEY and SMNVEV (reference sequence). The CDR3 nucleotides read TGTGCCAGCAGTAGCAAGGGACAGCCTCAAGAGACCCAGTACTTC. Translation: CASSSKGQPQETQYF.

This clone has just a few counts. The chain joins TRBV7-9 to TRBJ1-1; D possibly corresponds to TRBD1 (6 bases). Deletions cut 3 bases from V and 1 base from J, with 12 bases between. The CDR3 is 15 residues long. CDR1 and CDR2 (germline): SEHNR, FQNEAQ (reference sequence). CDR3 amino acids: CASSFNRDRNTEAFF. CDR3 DNA: TGTGCCAGCAGCTTTAACAGGGATCGGAACACTGAAGCTTTCTTT.

This chain links TRBV28 with TRBJ2-2; 9 bases agree with TRBD2. Unmatched junction bases numbered 4, after V lost 2 bases and J lost 6 bases. The CDR3 is 15 residues long. The V gene's germline CDR1 is MDHEN and CDR2 SYDVKM. The CDR3 nucleotides read TGTGCCAGCAGTTTAGGCGGGAGGGCCGCCGGGGAGCTGTTTTTT. Translated, it gives CASSLGGRAAGELFF.

The chain couples TRBV6-4 to TRBJ2-7; the D gene is possibly TRBD2 (6 bases). The CDR3 is 13 amino acids. Trimming removed 6 bases at V and 0 bases at J, with 9 bases between. CDR1 is MRHNA and CDR2 is SNTAGT in the germline V gene. CDR3 nucleotide sequence: TGTGCCAGCAGCGCTAGCGCCTCCTACGAGCAGTACTTC. It codes for CASSASASYEQYF.

This rearrangement joins TRBV7-9 to TRBJ2-6; weak D call: TRBD2 (6 bases). Germline CDR1 and CDR2: SEHNR and FQNEAQ (reference sequence). Trimming stripped 0 bases from V and 3 bases from J, with 9 bases between. The CDR3 contains 16 residues. The CDR3 protein is CASSLAGGGGANVLTF. As DNA, the CDR3 is TGTGCCAGCAGCTTAGCGGGGGGTGGTGGGGCCAACGTCCTGACTTTC.

The chain carries TRBV2 and TRBJ2-5, with D unresolved. V was trimmed by 3 bases and J by 2 bases, leaving 13 bases between them. Germline V CDR1 and CDR2: SNHLY, FYNNEI. This CDR3 has 15 amino acids. CDR3 protein: CASSELVGPQETQYF. The CDR3 nucleotides are TGTGCCAGCAGTGAGCTAGTCGGCCCTCAAGAGACCCAGTACTTC.

The rearrangement joins TRBV5-1 to TRBJ2-2; the match to TRBD2 covers 12 bases. CDR3 length: 19 residues. The germline CDR1 and CDR2 sequences are SGHRS and YFSETQ. V shed 4 bases, J shed 4 bases, and the junction held 14 bases outside the gene matches. The CDR3: CASSLGTSGPPWGTGELFF. DNA for the CDR3: TGCGCCAGCAGCCTAGGGACTAGCGGGCCTCCTTGGGGCACCGGGGAGCTGTTTTTT.

CDR3: CASRSRGTDTQYF. The DNA of the CDR3 is TGTGCCAGCCGGTCGCGGGGCACAGATACGCAGTATTTT. This sequence joins TRBV12-3 or TRBV12-4 and TRBJ2-3; TRBD2 is a possible D gene (5 bases). This CDR3 is 13 amino acids long. Trimming pared 8 bases from V and 1 base from J, leaving 10 bases between.

In DNA form, the CDR3 reads TGTGCCAGCAGCTTGTCCGGGGGCACTGAAGCTTTCTTT. This gives the protein CASSLSGGTEAFF. This chain joins TRBV5-5 and TRBJ1-1; TRBD1 might be the D (5 bases). CDR3 length equals 13 residues. CDR1 is SGHKS and CDR2 is YYEKEE in the germline V gene (reference sequence). Trimming took 1 base from V and 4 from J, leaving 8 bases between them.

This clone was seen only once. This rearrangement joins TRBV9 to TRBJ2-5; 14 bases agree with TRBD2. J lost 1 base, V lost 4 bases, and 6 bases had no gene match. Germline values: CDR1 SGDLS, CDR2 YYNGEE. The CDR3 contains 17 residues. The CDR3 spells CASSQLGLAGGQETQYF. As DNA, the CDR3 is TGTGCCAGCAGCCAATTAGGACTAGCGGGGGGCCAAGAGACCCAGTACTTC.

The DNA of the CDR3 is TGTGCCAGCAGCGTAGTACAGGGTCTAGAGACCCAGTACTTC. Encoded protein: CASSVVQGLETQYF. This chain joins TRBV9 and TRBJ2-5; weak D call: TRBD1 (6 bases). The V and J ends lost 0 bases and 4 bases respectively, with 10 bases between them. Germline loops: CDR1 SGDLS, CDR2 YYNGEE. The CDR3 is 14 amino acids.

The chain employs TRBV7-9 and TRBJ2-5; D uncertain. CDR3 length: 14 residues. CDR1 SEHNR and CDR2 FQNEAQ come from the germline V gene (reference sequence). V gave up 3 bases and J gave up 2 bases, with 10 bases separating them. CDR3 region: CASSFATVQETQYF. CDR3 DNA: TGTGCCAGCAGCTTTGCAACAGTACAAGAGACCCAGTACTTC.

This chain links TRBV6-5 with TRBJ1-1; D might be TRBD1 (6 bases). V lost 3 bases to trimming and J lost 12 bases, with 14 bases between them. CDR3 length equals 12 residues. Germline-derived CDR1 and CDR2 are MNHEY and SVGAGI. The CDR3 sequence is CASSYKGVATFF. Here the CDR3 DNA reads TGTGCCAGCAGTTATAAGGGGGTCGCAACTTTCTTT.

This chain links TRBV19 with TRBJ1-2, with 12 positions matching TRBD1. The V and J ends lost 5 bases and 3 bases, in that order; junction bases with no gene match: 7. The CDR3 covers 16 residues. Germline assignment: CDR1 LNHDA and CDR2 SQIVND (reference sequence). CDR3 amino acids: CASSPPGQGAYYGYTF. DNA for the CDR3: TGTGCCAGTAGTCCCCCGGGACAGGGGGCTTACTATGGCTACACCTTC.

The genes are TRBV18 and TRBJ1-2; D gene ambiguous. The CDR3 spans 14 residues. With 2 bases removed from V and 5 bases from J, the gap between germline ends came to 12 bases. Germline lookup yields CDR1 KGHSH and CDR2 LQKENI. The CDR3 sequence: CASSPSPGLYGYTF. The CDR3 region has the DNA TGTGCCAGCTCACCAAGTCCGGGGTTATATGGCTACACCTTC. Full variable domain (missing parts from reference TRBV18 and TRBJ1-2): NAGVMQNPRHLVRRRGQEARLRCSPMKGHSHVYWYRQLPEEGLKFMVYLQKENIIDESGMPKERFSAEFPKEGPSILRIQQVVRGDSAAYFCASSPSPGLYGYTFGSGTRLTVV.

This clone was found a few times. The chain recombines TRBV7-9 with TRBJ1-2, with 7 bases lining up with TRBD1. V lost 1 base and J lost 6; bases outside the gene matches: 2. CDR3 length equals 13 residues. The germline gives CDR1 SEHNR, CDR2 FQNEAQ (reference sequence). The CDR3 DNA reads TGTGCCAGCAGCTTAGAGACAGGGAATGGCTACACCTTC. It encodes CASSLETGNGYTF.

The genes are TRBV7-9 and TRBJ2-3; D unresolved. Germline V gene sequence: CDR1 SEHNR, CDR2 FQNEAQ (reference sequence). CDR3 length: 13 residues. Trimming stripped 2 bases from V and 1 base from J, with 4 bases between. The CDR3 DNA sequence: TGTGCCAGCAGCTTAACGGGCACAGATACGCAGTATTTT. As protein: CASSLTGTDTQYF.

The DNA for the CDR3 is TGCGCCAGCGGACAACCTGCGGGACAGCTCGGAAACACCATATATTTT. It codes for CASGQPAGQLGNTIYF. The chain couples TRBV4-1 to TRBJ1-3, with 7 bases that match TRBD1. This CDR3 spans 16 amino acids. J gave up 4 bases and V 8 bases, and 14 bases lay outside the gene matches. Looked up from germline, CDR1 is MGHRA and CDR2 is YSYEKL.

The sample holds a few counts of this clone. The gene calls are TRBV5-1 and TRBJ2-2; D remains ambiguous. The V end was cut by 1 base, the J end by 0 bases, with 7 bases between. The germline V gene has CDR1 SGHRS and CDR2 YFSETQ. The CDR3 covers 15 residues. CDR3 region: CASSLPRSNTGELFF. The CDR3 nucleotides read TGCGCCAGCAGCTTGCCCCGTTCGAACACCGGGGAGCTGTTTTTT.

This clone was seen a few times. The chain recombines TRBV29-1 with TRBJ1-1; 7 nucleotides match TRBD1. The length of the CDR3 is 12 residues. The J segment lost 2 bases and the V segment lost 7 bases, leaving 4 bases of the junction unmatched. Germline values: CDR1 SQVTM, CDR2 ANQGSEA. The CDR3 DNA is TGCAGCGCCGACAGGGTAAACACTGAAGCTTTCTTT. Translation gives CSADRVNTEAFF.

The genes are TRBV7-9 and TRBJ1-4, with a possible D match to TRBD1 (6 bases). CDR3 length: 15 residues. Trimming took 2 bases from V and 7 from J, leaving 14 bases between them. Germline-derived CDR1 and CDR2 are SEHNR and FQNEAQ (reference sequence). CDR3: CASSLSARGTEKLFF. The CDR3 coding sequence is TGTGCCAGCAGCTTATCAGCCAGGGGAACTGAAAAACTGTTTTTT.

This sequence joins TRBV19 and TRBJ1-4; the D is unclear. V was pared by 0 bases and J by 5 bases, with 10 bases between. Germline V CDR1 and CDR2: LNHDA, SQIVND (reference sequence). This CDR3 has 15 residues. The CDR3 DNA reads TGTGCCAGTAGTATAGATCGACTGCTGAATGAAAAACTGTTTTTT. It is translated as CASSIDRLLNEKLFF.

This chain links TRBV29-1 with TRBJ2-5; possible D gene TRBD1, 6 bases. The V gene's germline CDR1 is SQVTM and CDR2 ANQGSEA. The CDR3 is 15 residues long. Trimming stripped 3 bases from V and 5 bases from J, with 19 bases between. The CDR3 DNA sequence: TGCAGCGTTGACAGGGACACCTCCCTGGGGGAGACCCAGTACTTC. Amino acid sequence: CSVDRDTSLGETQYF.

The chain employs TRBV7-2 and TRBJ2-3; the D gene is possibly TRBD1 (5 bases). Between the trimmed V and J ends, which lost 5 bases and 11 bases, there was a span of 17 bases. The CDR3 spans 13 residues. In germline, CDR1 is SGHTA, CDR2 FQGNSA. The CDR3 DNA reads TGTGCCAGCAGCGCCCGACAGATCAGTTTGCAGTATTTT. Protein: CASSARQISLQYF. The full variable domain, its missing parts supplied by reference TRBV7-2 and TRBJ2-3, is GAGVSQSPSNKVTEKGKDVELRCDPISGHTALYWYRQSLGQGLEFLIYFQGNSAPDKSGLPSDRFSAERTGGSVSTLTIQRTQQEDSAVYLCASSARQISLQYFGPGTRLTVL.

This clone was seen only a few times. This CDR3 reads CASSQVGAITDTQYF. CDR3 nucleotide sequence: TGTGCCAGCAGCCAGGTGGGAGCGATTACAGATACGCAGTATTTT. The chain links TRBV3-1 (or the pseudogene TRBV3-2) to TRBJ2-3; possible D gene TRBD2, 5 bases. Germline V lookup: CDR1 LGHDT, CDR2 YNNKEL (reference sequence). The CDR3 extends over 15 amino acids. Trimming took off 3 bases at V and 3 bases at J, with 13 bases between the two ends.

The chain links TRBV11-2 to TRBJ2-5, with 7 bases fitting TRBD1. The CDR3 is made up of 17 amino acids. The germline V gene encodes CDR1 SGHAT and CDR2 FQNNGV. J gave up 4 bases and V 0 bases, and 11 bases lay outside the gene matches. The CDR3 DNA reads as TGTGCCAGCAGCTTAGATCGAGGTCCAGGGGGAGTAGAGACCCAGTACTTC. Its protein product is CASSLDRGPGGVETQYF.

V and J are TRBV2 and TRBJ1-5; the match to TRBD1 covers 7 bases. The CDR3 is 14 amino acids. Germline loops: CDR1 SNHLY, CDR2 FYNNEI. V shed 6 bases and J 4 bases; nucleotides not matched to a gene: 6. CDR3 region: CASRGDSTNQPQHF. The CDR3 DNA is TGTGCCAGCAGGGGGGACAGCACAAATCAGCCCCAGCATTTT.

The V and J genes are TRBV9 and TRBJ2-4, with TRBD2 matching 11 bases. This CDR3 contains 16 residues. Germline lookup yields CDR1 SGDLS and CDR2 YYNGEE. Trimming at V came to 3 bases and at J to 7 bases, leaving 9 bases not matched to a gene. The CDR3 coding sequence is TGTGCCAGCAGCGACTCGGTAGCGGGGGGGCGGAACATTCAGTACTTC. The encoded protein is CASSDSVAGGRNIQYF.

In this sample, this clone turned up once. This rearrangement joins TRBV2 to TRBJ2-1; 8 bases are shared with TRBD1. The CDR3 totals 14 residues. CDR1 SNHLY and CDR2 FYNNEI come from the germline V gene. J gave up 9 bases and V 7 bases, and 11 bases lay outside the gene matches. CDR3 coding DNA: TGTGCCAGCAATGGACAGGGTTCGACGACTGAGCAGTTCTTC. This encodes CASNGQGSTTEQFF.

The chain has TRBV7-2 and TRBJ1-4, with D possibly TRBD1 on 6 matching bases. CDR3 length: 14 amino acids. Germline lookup yields CDR1 SGHTA and CDR2 FQGNSA. V lost 5 bases and J 7 bases, leaving 14 bases between the germline ends. The CDR3 DNA sequence: TGTGCCAGCAGCACCGCAACAGGGTCTGAAAAACTGTTTTTT. This sequence encodes CASSTATGSEKLFF.